The present T cell receptor beta chain was sequenced within a study of vaccination effects on CD4 cells after COVID-19. At the level of the study: Researchers reported culturing 2.1 million or so PBMC in each well, adding 8 to 10 IU/ml IL-2 and 10 ug/ml peptides.

Concerning this clone: Its antigen is as yet unknown.

TCRdb's copy holds only in-frame clones and misses some; the assay was immunoSEQ multiplex PCR. The sample shows 45,000 to 50,000 clones, approximately 70% of them seen only once. After more than 9 days in culture, the CD4+ T cells were isolated. The healthy vaccine recipients, who had no prior SARS-CoV-2 infection, showed negative nucleocapsid antibodies. On days 3 and 7, fresh IL-2 medium replaced half the medium. The CDR3 extends over 14 amino acids. CDR1 and CDR2 from the germline V gene are LNHDA and SQIVND (reference sequence). V was trimmed by 3 bases and J by 4 bases, leaving 12 bases between them.

Sample: CD4+ T cells from PBMCs cultured without peptide, taken before COVID-19 vaccination. The V and J genes are TRBV19 and TRBJ1-1; D is ambiguous. The source is a human donor who received a COVID-19 vaccine. This CDR3 reads CASSMGEGFTEAFF. Written as DNA, the CDR3 is TGTGCCAGTAGTATGGGCGAGGGCTTCACTGAAGCTTTCTTT.